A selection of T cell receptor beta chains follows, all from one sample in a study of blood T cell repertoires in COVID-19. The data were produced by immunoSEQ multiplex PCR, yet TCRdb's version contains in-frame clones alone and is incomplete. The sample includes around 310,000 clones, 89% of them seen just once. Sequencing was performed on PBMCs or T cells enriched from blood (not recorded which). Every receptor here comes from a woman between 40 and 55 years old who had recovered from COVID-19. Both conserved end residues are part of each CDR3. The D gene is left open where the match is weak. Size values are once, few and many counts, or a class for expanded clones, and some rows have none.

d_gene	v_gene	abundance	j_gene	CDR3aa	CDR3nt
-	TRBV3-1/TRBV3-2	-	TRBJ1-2	CASRSGRGYTF	TGTGCCAGCAGGTCAGGGCGTGGCTACACCTTC
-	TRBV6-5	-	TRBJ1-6	CASSFGGQDSPLHF	TGTGCCAGCAGTTTCGGGGGGCAAGATTCACCCCTCCACTTT
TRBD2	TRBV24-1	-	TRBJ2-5	CATSDAGLAGGGETQYF	TGTGCCACCAGTGATGCGGGACTAGCGGGAGGGGGAGAGACCCAGTACTTC
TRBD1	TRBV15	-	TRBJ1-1	CATSPDRMNTEAFF	TGTGCCACCAGCCCGGACAGGATGAACACTGAAGCTTTCTTT
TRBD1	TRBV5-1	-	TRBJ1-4	CASSLGDSKNEKLFF	TGCGCCAGCAGCTTGGGGGACAGCAAAAATGAAAAACTGTTTTTT
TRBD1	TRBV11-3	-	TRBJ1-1	CASSFLTGGEGNTEAFF	TGTGCCAGCAGCTTCCTGACAGGGGGCGAGGGGAACACTGAAGCTTTCTTT
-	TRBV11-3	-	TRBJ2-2	CASSSAPGGTGELFF	TGTGCCAGCAGCTCCGCCCCCGGGGGCACCGGGGAGCTGTTTTTT
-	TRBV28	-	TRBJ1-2	CASSRGGDYGYTF	TGTGCCAGCAGCCGGGGAGGGGACTATGGCTACACCTTC
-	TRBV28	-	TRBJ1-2	CASSSGLGGYTF	TGTGCCAGCAGTTCAGGGCTAGGTGGCTACACCTTC
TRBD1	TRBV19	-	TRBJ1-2	CASSKRPGGSMDGYTF	TGTGCCAGTAGTAAACGTCCAGGGGGCAGCATGGATGGCTACACCTTC
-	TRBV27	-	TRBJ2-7	CASSLGRAYEQYF	TGTGCCAGCAGTTTAGGCCGGGCCTACGAGCAGTACTTC
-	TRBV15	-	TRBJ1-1	CATSKQGGRNTEAFF	TGTGCCACCAGCAAGCAGGGTGGTCGGAACACTGAAGCTTTCTTT
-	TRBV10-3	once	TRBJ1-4	CAISNGGNEKLFF	TGTGCCATCAGTAATGGCGGCAATGAAAAACTGTTTTTT
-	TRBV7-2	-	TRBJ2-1	CASSLAAAYNEQFF	TGTGCCAGCAGCTTAGCAGCGGCCTACAATGAGCAGTTCTTC
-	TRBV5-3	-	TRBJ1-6	CARGASPHSYNSPLHF	TGTGCCAGGGGCGCATCACCCCACTCCTATAATTCACCCCTCCACTTT
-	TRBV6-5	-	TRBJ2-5	CASSYGGGPETQYF	TGTGCCAGCAGTTACGGAGGCGGGCCAGAGACCCAGTACTTC
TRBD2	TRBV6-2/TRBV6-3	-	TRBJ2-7	CASSYKYAGDDSYEQYF	TGTGCCAGCAGTTACAAATACGCGGGAGACGACTCCTACGAGCAGTACTTC
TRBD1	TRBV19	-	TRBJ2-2	CASSLPRGAGGYTGELFF	TGTGCCAGTAGTCTCCCCCGCGGGGCAGGGGGCTACACCGGGGAGCTGTTTTTT
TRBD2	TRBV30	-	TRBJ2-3	CAWSRLAGGYTQYF	TGTGCCTGGAGTCGACTAGCGGGGGGGTATACGCAGTATTTT
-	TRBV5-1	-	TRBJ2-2	CASSLGVTGELFF	TGCGCCAGCAGCTTGGGAGTGACCGGGGAGCTGTTTTTT
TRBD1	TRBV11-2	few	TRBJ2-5	CASSSYRDRGGKTQYF	TGTGCCAGCAGCTCGTACCGGGACAGGGGAGGGAAGACCCAGTACTTC
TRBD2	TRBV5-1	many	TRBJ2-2	CASSQDVAGGIGELFF	TGCGCCAGCAGCCAGGACGTAGCGGGAGGGATCGGGGAGCTGTTTTTT
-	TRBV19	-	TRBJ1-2	CASSMGQGGNGYTF	TGTGCCAGTAGTATGGGCCAGGGAGGTAATGGCTACACCTTC
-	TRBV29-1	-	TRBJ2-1	CSVEIGRAASYNEQFF	TGCAGCGTTGAAATCGGCAGGGCAGCTTCCTACAATGAGCAGTTCTTC
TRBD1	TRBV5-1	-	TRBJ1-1	CASSLVQGTNTEAFF	TGCGCCAGCAGCTTGGTACAGGGGACGAACACTGAAGCTTTCTTT
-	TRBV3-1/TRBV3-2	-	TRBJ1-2	CASSQSGHGYTF	TGTGCCAGCAGCCAGTCAGGGCATGGCTACACCTTC
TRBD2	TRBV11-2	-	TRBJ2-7	CASSLPRLVAGTYEQYF	TGTGCCAGCAGCTTACCCCGTTTAGTAGCGGGGACCTACGAGCAGTACTTC
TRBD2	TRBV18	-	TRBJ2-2	CASSPWTSGNTGELFF	TGTGCCAGCTCACCATGGACTAGCGGGAACACCGGGGAGCTGTTTTTT
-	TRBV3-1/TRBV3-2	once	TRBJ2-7	CASSQEWASPEQYF	TGTGCCAGCAGCCAAGAATGGGCTTCCCCCGAGCAGTACTTC
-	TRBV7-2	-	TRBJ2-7	CASSLLRPGDYEQYF	TGTGCCAGCAGCTTATTGCGACCAGGGGACTACGAGCAGTACTTC
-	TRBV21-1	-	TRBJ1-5	CASSKGSGYNSNQPQHF	TGTGCCAGCAGCAAGGGTAGCGGTTATAATAGCAATCAGCCCCAGCATTTT
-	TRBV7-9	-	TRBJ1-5	CASSLAGTLSNQPQHF	TGTGCCAGCAGCTTAGCAGGGACTCTTAGCAATCAGCCCCAGCATTTT
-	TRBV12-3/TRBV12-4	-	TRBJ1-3	CASSLWPGNTIYF	TGTGCCAGCAGTTTATGGCCTGGAAACACCATATATTTT
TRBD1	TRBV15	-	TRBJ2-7	CATSGSDRARGKQYF	TGTGCCACCAGCGGGTCGGACAGGGCTAGAGGAAAGCAGTACTTC
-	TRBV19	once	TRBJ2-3	CASSIQSAGSTDTQYF	TGTGCCAGTAGTATTCAATCTGCGGGGAGCACAGATACGCAGTATTTT
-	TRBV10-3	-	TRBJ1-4	CAISPGGINEKLFF	TGTGCCATCAGTCCCGGGGGTATTAATGAAAAACTGTTTTTT
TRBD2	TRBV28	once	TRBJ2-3	CASSFGVLAGAYPEDTQYF	TGTGCCAGCAGTTTTGGGGTACTAGCGGGAGCGTACCCCGAAGATACGCAGTATTTT
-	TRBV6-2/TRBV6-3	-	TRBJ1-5	CASSFAGRNGQPQHF	TGTGCCAGCAGTTTCGCAGGCCGCAATGGGCAGCCCCAGCATTTT
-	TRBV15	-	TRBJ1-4	CATSRDSWATNEKLFF	TGTGCCACCAGCAGAGATTCTTGGGCGACTAATGAAAAACTGTTTTTT
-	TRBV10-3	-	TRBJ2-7	CAISELRIPYEQYF	TGTGCCATCAGCGAGCTCAGGATCCCCTACGAGCAGTACTTC
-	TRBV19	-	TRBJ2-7	CASSIDFDSYEQYF	TGTGCCAGTAGTATAGATTTCGACAGCTACGAGCAGTACTTC
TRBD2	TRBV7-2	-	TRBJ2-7	CASSLAFLLAGGPYEQYF	TGTGCCAGCAGCTTAGCCTTCCTTCTAGCGGGGGGGCCCTACGAGCAGTACTTC
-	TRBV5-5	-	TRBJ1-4	CASSPQFGNEKLFF	TGTGCCAGCAGCCCCCAGTTCGGGAATGAAAAACTGTTTTTT
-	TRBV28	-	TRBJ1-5	CATRGELGTQHF	TGTGCCACCCGGGGGGAATTGGGGACTCAGCATTTT
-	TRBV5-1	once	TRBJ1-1	CASSEDLNTEAFF	TGCGCCAGCAGCGAGGACTTGAACACTGAAGCTTTCTTT
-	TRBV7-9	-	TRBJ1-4	CASSPRSNEKLFF	TGTGCCAGCAGCCCTCGGTCCAATGAAAAACTGTTTTTT
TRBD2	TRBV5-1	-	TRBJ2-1	CASSAGEGGNEQFF	TGCGCCAGCAGCGCCGGGGAGGGCGGCAATGAGCAGTTCTTC
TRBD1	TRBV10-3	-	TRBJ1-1	CAISESTAGGNTEAFF	TGTGCCATCAGTGAGTCGACGGCAGGGGGCAACACTGAAGCTTTCTTT
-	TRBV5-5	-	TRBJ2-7	CASSLGRAAYEQYF	TGTGCCAGCAGCTTGGGGCGCGCGGCCTACGAGCAGTACTTC
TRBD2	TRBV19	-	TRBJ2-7	CASKPGLAGSYEQYF	TGTGCCAGTAAACCGGGACTAGCGGGATCCTACGAGCAGTACTTC
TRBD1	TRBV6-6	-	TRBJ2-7	CASRTGQGMYEQYF	TGTGCCAGCAGAACTGGACAGGGGATGTACGAGCAGTACTTC
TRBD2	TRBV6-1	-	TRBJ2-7	CASSDRRGDQKGYF	TGTGCCAGCAGTGACAGGCGGGGGGACCAGAAGGGCTACTTC
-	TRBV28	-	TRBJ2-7	CASSLDGAGQPDSYEQYF	TGTGCCAGCAGTTTAGATGGGGCGGGACAGCCAGATTCCTACGAGCAGTACTTC
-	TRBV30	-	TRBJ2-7	CAWGRERSHEQYF	TGTGCCTGGGGAAGAGAGCGGTCCCACGAGCAGTACTTC
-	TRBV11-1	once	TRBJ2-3	CASSFGPPNTQYF	TGTGCCAGCAGCTTTGGGCCGCCAAATACGCAGTATTTT
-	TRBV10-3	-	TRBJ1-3	CAISNTGNTIYF	TGTGCCATCAGTAACACTGGAAACACCATATATTTT
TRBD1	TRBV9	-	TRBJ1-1	CASSSRQGGNTEAFF	TGTGCCAGCAGCTCGAGACAGGGGGGGAACACTGAAGCTTTCTTT